This T cell receptor beta chain was sequenced during a study of shared clonotypes between healthy human individuals. Assay used: immunoSEQ multiplex PCR; TCRdb lists only in-frame clones, some missing. The sample has about 1 million clones; around 76% are singletons. Notes on this clone: The antigen remains undetermined.

The study drew all its donors from Caucasian adults living in Nashville, Tennessee. CD4+ cells were split into CD45RA+ naive and CD45RA-negative memory subsets. Overall study results and limits: Researchers sampled only blood; tissue repertoires likely differ.

The sequence was obtained from a man aged 18 to 30 in good health. Sample: memory CD4+ T cells sorted from blood. Subset noted: CD45RA-negative fraction.

The CDR3: CASSKGTLAKNIQYF. DNA of the CDR3: TGTGCCAGCTCGAAGGGTACCCTAGCCAAAAACATTCAGTACTTC. This chain joins TRBV2 and TRBJ2-4, with D unclear. The CDR3 runs to 15 residues. Germline-derived CDR1 and CDR2 are SNHLY and FYNNEI. Trimming cost V 8 bases and J 0 bases, with 14 bases left between them.